This T cell receptor (beta chain) was documented in a study of CD8 T cells in Susac syndrome. Remarks on this clonotype: Its matching antigen is unknown.

TCR beta sequences were obtained from blood CD8+ and CD4+ T cells. Germline V lookup: CDR1 DFQATT, CDR2 SNEGSKA (reference sequence). V was shortened by 0 bases and J by 3 bases, with 17 bases between the two germline ends. This CDR3 region has 16 residues. Whole-study results and caveats: The authors acknowledged that the study's TCR sequencing and HLA analysis involved relatively few individuals.

Random hexamers primed reverse transcription of roughly 0.5 to 1 ug RNA. TCRdb analysed the immunoSEQ multiplex PCR reads with MiXCR anew, one entry per CDR3 protein. The sample comprises roughly 80,000 distinct CDR3 sequences, about 91% of which are singletons, and around 0.5% rests with the top ten. This receptor was obtained from a human donor with multiple sclerosis. The V gene is TRBV20-1, the J gene TRBJ2-5; the D call may be TRBD1 or TRBD2 (5 bases each). Sequencing used CD8+ T cells from PBMCs. The CDR3 reads CSARDGTRSSKETQYF. The CDR3 DNA sequence: TGCAGTGCTAGAGATGGGACGAGGAGCTCAAAAGAGACCCAGTACTTC.